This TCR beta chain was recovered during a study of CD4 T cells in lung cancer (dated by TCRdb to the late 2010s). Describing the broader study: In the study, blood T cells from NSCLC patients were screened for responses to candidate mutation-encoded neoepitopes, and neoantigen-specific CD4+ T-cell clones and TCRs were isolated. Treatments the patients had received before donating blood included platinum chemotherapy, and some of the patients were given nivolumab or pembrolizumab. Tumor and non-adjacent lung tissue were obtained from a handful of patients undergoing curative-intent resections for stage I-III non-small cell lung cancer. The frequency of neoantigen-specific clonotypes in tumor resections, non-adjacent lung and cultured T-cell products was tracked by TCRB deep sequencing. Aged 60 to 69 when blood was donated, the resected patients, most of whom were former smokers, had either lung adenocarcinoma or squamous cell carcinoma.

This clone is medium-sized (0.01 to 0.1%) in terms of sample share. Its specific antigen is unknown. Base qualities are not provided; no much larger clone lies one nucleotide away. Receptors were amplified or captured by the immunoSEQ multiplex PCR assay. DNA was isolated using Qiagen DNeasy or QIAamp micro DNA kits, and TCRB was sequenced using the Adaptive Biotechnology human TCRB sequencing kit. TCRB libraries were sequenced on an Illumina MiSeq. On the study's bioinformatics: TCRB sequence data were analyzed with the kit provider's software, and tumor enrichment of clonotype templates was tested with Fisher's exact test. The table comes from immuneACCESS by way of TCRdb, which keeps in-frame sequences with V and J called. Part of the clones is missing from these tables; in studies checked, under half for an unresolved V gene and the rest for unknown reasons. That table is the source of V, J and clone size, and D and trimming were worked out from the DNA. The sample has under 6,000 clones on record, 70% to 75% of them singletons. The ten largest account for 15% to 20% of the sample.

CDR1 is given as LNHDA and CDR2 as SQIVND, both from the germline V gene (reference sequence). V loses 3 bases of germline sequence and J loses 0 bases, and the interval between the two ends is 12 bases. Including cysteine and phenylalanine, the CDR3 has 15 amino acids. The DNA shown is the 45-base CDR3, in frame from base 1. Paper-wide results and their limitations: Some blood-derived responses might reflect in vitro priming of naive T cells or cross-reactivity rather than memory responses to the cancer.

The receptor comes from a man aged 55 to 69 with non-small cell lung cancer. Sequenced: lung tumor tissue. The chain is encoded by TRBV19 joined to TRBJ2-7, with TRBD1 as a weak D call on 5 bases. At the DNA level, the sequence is TGTGCCAGTAGTATCTATTCTGGACACTCCTACGAGCAGTACTTC. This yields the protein CASSIYSGHSYEQYF.